One and the same sample provided the 13 T cell receptor beta chains below, sequenced in a study of blood T cell repertoires in COVID-19. Produced via immunoSEQ multiplex PCR; TCRdb's table is partial and in-frame only. The sample includes 150,000 to 200,000 clones, around 82% of them seen just once. Sequences were obtained from PBMCs or T cells enriched from blood (not recorded which). These receptors all come from a woman aged 50 to 60 with acute COVID-19.

This chain connects TRBV29-1 to TRBJ2-3; D is perhaps TRBD2 (6 bases). Trimming shortened V by 4 bases and J by 4 bases, and 21 bases separated the two germline ends. This CDR3 is 16 amino acids long. Per the germline V gene, CDR1 is SQVTM and CDR2 is ANQGSEA. Written as DNA, the CDR3 is TGCAGCGTTGCAGGGTTTGGCGGGGTCCCCGCAGATACGCAGTATTTT. This translates into CSVAGFGGVPADTQYF.

This chain links TRBV7-9 with TRBJ1-4, with 10 positions matching TRBD1. There are 14 residues in the CDR3. CDR1 and CDR2 from the germline V gene are SEHNR and FQNEAQ (reference sequence). Germline trimming cut 5 bases from V and 10 bases from J; bases unmatched to any gene: 7. CDR3 sequence (DNA): TGTGCCAGCAGCGAGACAGGGGGCCTGGGAAAACTGTTTTTT. Amino acid sequence: CASSETGGLGKLFF. The entire variable domain, with the rest obtained from reference TRBV7-9 and TRBJ1-4, is as follows: DTGVSQNPRHKITKRGQNVTFRCDPISEHNRLYWYRQTLGQGPEFLTYFQNEAQLEKSRLLSDRFSAERPKGSFSTLEIQRTEQGDSAMYLCASSETGGLGKLFFGSGTQLSVL.

The rearrangement joins TRBV6-5 to TRBJ1-3, with D perhaps TRBD1 (5 bases). The germline V and J ends were trimmed by 7 bases and 3 bases, with 13 bases remaining between them. Germline V lookup: CDR1 MNHEY, CDR2 SVGAGI. This CDR3 is built from 14 residues. For the CDR3, the DNA is TGTGCCAGCAAACCAGGAGGGGTTGGAAACACCATATATTTT. Translated, it gives CASKPGGVGNTIYF.

The chain combines TRBV11-3 with TRBJ2-1; possible D gene TRBD1, 5 bases. This CDR3 is 12 amino acids long. V lost 5 bases and J 8 bases, leaving 10 bases between the germline ends. CDR1 and CDR2 from the germline V gene are SGHNT and YENEEA. CDR3 residues: CASSARGDEQFF. CDR3 nucleotide sequence: TGTGCCAGCAGCGCTAGGGGCGATGAGCAGTTCTTC.

The genes are TRBV5-6 and TRBJ1-5, with D unclear. This CDR3 is built from 15 residues. V was shortened by 0 bases and J by 3 bases, with 10 bases between the two germline ends. Germline V gene lookup returns CDR1 SGHDT and CDR2 YYEEEE. The CDR3 coding sequence is TGTGCCAGCAGCTTGGGTGGGCGTCCCAATCAGCCCCAGCATTTT. This gives the protein CASSLGGRPNQPQHF.

This clone was found a few times. V gene TRBV6-5 combines with J gene TRBJ2-1, with 8 bases identical to TRBD2. Germline V gene lookup returns CDR1 MNHEY and CDR2 SVGAGI. The CDR3 spans 15 residues. Unmatched junction bases numbered 5, after V lost 5 bases and J lost 2 bases. DNA of the CDR3: TGTGCCAGCAGTCCCGACGGGGGGGCCTACAATGAGCAGTTCTTC. Protein product: CASSPDGGAYNEQFF.

V usage is TRBV6-5 and J usage is TRBJ1-5; no reliable D call. The CDR3 totals 12 residues. The germline V gene has CDR1 MNHEY and CDR2 SVGAGI. The V end lost 4 bases, the J end lost 4 bases, and 5 bases lay between the germline ends. CDR3 region: CASSSPNQPQHF. The CDR3 DNA is TGTGCCAGCAGTTCCCCGAATCAGCCCCAGCATTTT.

This clone has more than one count but fewer than ten. The rearrangement joins TRBV7-8 to TRBJ1-5, with a weak D call TRBD1 (5 bases). Per germline, CDR1 SGHVS and CDR2 FQNEAQ. CDR3 length equals 15 residues. V lost 6 bases, J lost 2 bases, and 14 bases lay in between. The CDR3 sequence is CASRAGLGGNQPQHF. The CDR3 bases are TGTGCCAGCAGAGCAGGGTTAGGGGGCAATCAGCCCCAGCATTTT.

The chain employs TRBV6-1 and TRBJ1-2, with 8 bases aligning to TRBD1. Germline CDR1 reads MNHNS; CDR2 reads SASEGT. The CDR3 is 16 residues long. V was clipped by 4 bases and J by 2 bases; unmatched bases: 9. The CDR3 DNA reads as TGTGCCAGCAGTGCAGGGGGCGCGCGTCTAAACTATGGCTACACCTTC. Protein: CASSAGGARLNYGYTF.

This clone was observed a few times. The gene calls are TRBV12-3 or TRBV12-4 and TRBJ2-5; 7 positions match TRBD1. Germline trimming cut 6 bases from V and 5 bases from J; bases unmatched to any gene: 6. CDR3 length: 13 amino acids. The CDR3 nucleotides read TGTGCCAGCAGGCAGTCGACAGGGGAGACCCAGTACTTC. Encoded protein: CASRQSTGETQYF.

This chain connects TRBV14 to TRBJ2-2; a possible D gene is TRBD2 (5 bases). The CDR3 is 16 residues long. Trimming left V 1 base short and J 1 base short, with 10 bases between. The germline gives CDR1 SGHDN, CDR2 FVKESK. CDR3 bases: TGTGCCAGCAGCCAAGGCCAAGGGAGGAACACCGGGGAGCTGTTTTTT. Its translation: CASSQGQGRNTGELFF. Full variable domain (missing parts from reference TRBV14 and TRBJ2-2): EAGVTQFPSHSVIEKGQTVTLRCDPISGHDNLYWYRRVMGKEIKFLLHFVKESKQDESGMPNNRFLAERTGGTYSTLKVQPAELEDSGVYFCASSQGQGRNTGELFFGEGSRLTVL.

The V call is TRBV28, the J call TRBJ1-2, with 8 bases fitting TRBD1. Germline V gene lookup returns CDR1 MDHEN and CDR2 SYDVKM. V shed 3 bases, J shed 0 bases, and the junction held 9 bases outside the gene matches. This CDR3 is built from 17 residues. The CDR3 DNA sequence: TGTGCCAGCAGTTTGTTTTCGGCAGGGGGCACTAACTATGGCTACACCTTC. As protein: CASSLFSAGGTNYGYTF.

This clone was observed a handful of times. J is TRBJ1-4 and V is TRBV5-6, with 10 bases identical to TRBD1. CDR1 and CDR2 from the germline V gene are SGHDT and YYEEEE. CDR3 length: 15 residues. V was pared by 1 base and J by 5 bases, with 2 bases of the junction left unmatched. The CDR3 DNA sequence: TGTGCCAGCAGCTTGTTGGGACAGGGGAATGAAAAACTGTTTTTT. This translates into CASSLLGQGNEKLFF.